The rows below give T cell receptor beta chains drawn from one sample of a study of blood T cell repertoires in COVID-19. The assay was immunoSEQ multiplex PCR, and TCRdb's table has in-frame clones only and misses some. The sample lists a few hundred thousand clones, under 90% occurring once. Sequences were obtained from PBMCs or T cells enriched from blood (not recorded which). The receptor set was obtained from a woman in her 30s who had recovered from COVID-19. Both conserved end residues are part of each CDR3. A D gene is named only where the DNA matches it firmly. Rows give clone size only sometimes, using once, few, many, or a class for an expanded clone.

v_gene: TRBV18
d_gene: NA
abundance: NA
j_gene: TRBJ2-1
CDR3nt: TGTGCCAGCTCACCACCGGCTAGCGTAAATGAGCAGTTCTTC
CDR3aa: CASSPPASVNEQFF

v_gene: TRBV28
d_gene: TRBD1
abundance: NA
j_gene: TRBJ2-7
CDR3nt: TGTGCCAGCACCCTCGGACAGGGGATCGATCAGTACTTC
CDR3aa: CASTLGQGIDQYF

v_gene: TRBV4-3
d_gene: TRBD1
abundance: NA
j_gene: TRBJ2-5
CDR3nt: TGCGCCAGCAGCCAAGGTACAGGGGGGATGGAGACCCAGTACTTC
CDR3aa: CASSQGTGGMETQYF

v_gene: TRBV10-3
d_gene: TRBD1
abundance: NA
j_gene: TRBJ2-1
CDR3nt: TGTGCCATCGACAGGGGCGTCCCCTACAATGAGCAGTTCTTC
CDR3aa: CAIDRGVPYNEQFF

v_gene: TRBV15
d_gene: NA
abundance: NA
j_gene: TRBJ2-3
CDR3nt: TGTGCCACCAGCAGAGTTGAGACAGATACGCAGTATTTT
CDR3aa: CATSRVETDTQYF

v_gene: TRBV5-1
d_gene: TRBD2
abundance: NA
j_gene: TRBJ2-1
CDR3nt: TGCGCCAGCAGCGGGACTAGCGGGAATAATGAGCAGTTCTTC
CDR3aa: CASSGTSGNNEQFF

v_gene: TRBV29-1
d_gene: NA
abundance: NA
j_gene: TRBJ1-1
CDR3nt: TGCAGCGTTGATAACAGGATGAACACTGAAGCTTTCTTT
CDR3aa: CSVDNRMNTEAFF

v_gene: TRBV7-8
d_gene: NA
abundance: NA
j_gene: TRBJ1-4
CDR3nt: TGTGCCAGCAGCCAAGCACATAGACAGGCAACTAATGAAAAACTGTTTTTT
CDR3aa: CASSQAHRQATNEKLFF

v_gene: TRBV18
d_gene: NA
abundance: NA
j_gene: TRBJ1-4
CDR3nt: TGTGCCAGCTCAGTCCCGGGGTCGGGTGAAAAACTGTTTTTT
CDR3aa: CASSVPGSGEKLFF

v_gene: TRBV10-2
d_gene: TRBD1
abundance: NA
j_gene: TRBJ2-1
CDR3nt: TGCGCCAGCTCTAAGACAGGGGCCCCCTACAATGAGCAGTTCTTC
CDR3aa: CASSKTGAPYNEQFF

v_gene: TRBV6-5
d_gene: NA
abundance: NA
j_gene: TRBJ2-7
CDR3nt: TGTGCCAGCAGGCTAGCGTTCGGCTCCTACGAGCAGTACTTC
CDR3aa: CASRLAFGSYEQYF

v_gene: TRBV23-1
d_gene: NA
abundance: NA
j_gene: TRBJ1-5
CDR3nt: TGCGCCAGCCCCCCGGGGCCCCAGCATTTT
CDR3aa: CASPPGPQHF

v_gene: TRBV6-5
d_gene: TRBD2
abundance: NA
j_gene: TRBJ2-7
CDR3nt: TGTGCCAGCAGTACAGCGGGGCCTTCCTACGAGCAGTACTTC
CDR3aa: CASSTAGPSYEQYF

v_gene: TRBV2
d_gene: NA
abundance: NA
j_gene: TRBJ2-6
CDR3nt: TGTGCCAGATACAGGGAATCATCATCGCCTGGGGCCAACGTCCTGACTTTC
CDR3aa: CARYRESSSPGANVLTF

v_gene: TRBV9
d_gene: TRBD1
abundance: NA
j_gene: TRBJ2-6
CDR3nt: TGTGCCAGCAGCGGACAGGGGGCAAAGTTCTCTGAGTACGTCCTGACTTTC
CDR3aa: CASSGQGAKFSEYVLTF

v_gene: TRBV11-2
d_gene: NA
abundance: NA
j_gene: TRBJ2-7
CDR3nt: TGTGCCAGCAGCTTTATGGCAGTCGCTTCCTACGAGCAGTACTTC
CDR3aa: CASSFMAVASYEQYF

v_gene: TRBV11-2
d_gene: NA
abundance: NA
j_gene: TRBJ1-2
CDR3nt: TGTGCCAGCAGCTTCGACGGAGGTAGAGGTGGCTACACCTTC
CDR3aa: CASSFDGGRGGYTF

v_gene: TRBV28
d_gene: TRBD1
abundance: NA
j_gene: TRBJ1-1
CDR3nt: TGTGCCAGCAGTCCTGACAGGGTTGGGAACACTGAAGCTTTCTTT
CDR3aa: CASSPDRVGNTEAFF

v_gene: TRBV6-2/TRBV6-3
d_gene: NA
abundance: NA
j_gene: TRBJ1-6
CDR3nt: TGTGCCAGCAGTTCCTTGGCAGGGAGGAGCTCCTATAATTCACCCCTCCACTTT
CDR3aa: CASSSLAGRSSYNSPLHF

v_gene: TRBV9
d_gene: NA
abundance: NA
j_gene: TRBJ2-6
CDR3nt: TGTGCCAGCAGCGTAGAGAGCTCTGGGGCCAACGTCCTGACTTTC
CDR3aa: CASSVESSGANVLTF

v_gene: TRBV6-6
d_gene: NA
abundance: NA
j_gene: TRBJ1-6
CDR3nt: TGTGCCAGCAGTTACTCCCCTTATAATTCACCCCTCCACTTT
CDR3aa: CASSYSPYNSPLHF

v_gene: TRBV15
d_gene: NA
abundance: NA
j_gene: TRBJ1-3
CDR3nt: TGTGCCACCAGGACCTCGGGGGGCTCTGGAAACACCATATATTTT
CDR3aa: CATRTSGGSGNTIYF

v_gene: TRBV18
d_gene: TRBD2
abundance: NA
j_gene: TRBJ2-3
CDR3nt: TGTGCCAGCTCACCATTGCGGGAGGCCGTCACAGATACGCAGTATTTT
CDR3aa: CASSPLREAVTDTQYF

v_gene: TRBV11-2
d_gene: TRBD2
abundance: NA
j_gene: TRBJ2-7
CDR3nt: TGTGCCAGCAGCTTAGAGGCGGGAGCCTCCTACGAGCAGTACTTC
CDR3aa: CASSLEAGASYEQYF

v_gene: TRBV5-4
d_gene: NA
abundance: once
j_gene: TRBJ2-7
CDR3nt: TGTGCCAGCAGCAGCCGCAGAGGACATAAGGAAACCTACGAGCAGTACTTC
CDR3aa: CASSSRRGHKETYEQYF

v_gene: TRBV27
d_gene: NA
abundance: NA
j_gene: TRBJ2-6
CDR3nt: TGTGCCAGCAGTCCTACAAAGGGGGGGGGCTCTGGGGCCAACGTCCTGACTTTC
CDR3aa: CASSPTKGGGSGANVLTF

v_gene: TRBV4-3
d_gene: NA
abundance: NA
j_gene: TRBJ1-4
CDR3nt: TGCGCCAGCAGAGACAGACTTGGAGCTAATGAAAAACTGTTTTTT
CDR3aa: CASRDRLGANEKLFF

v_gene: TRBV6-5
d_gene: NA
abundance: NA
j_gene: TRBJ1-1
CDR3nt: TGTGCCAGCAGTTACGGGCAGTACACTGAAGCTTTCTTT
CDR3aa: CASSYGQYTEAFF

v_gene: TRBV5-1
d_gene: TRBD2
abundance: once
j_gene: TRBJ2-1
CDR3nt: TGCGCCAGCAGCCAAGGGACTAGCCTCTCCTACAATGAGCAGTTCTTC
CDR3aa: CASSQGTSLSYNEQFF

v_gene: TRBV27
d_gene: NA
abundance: NA
j_gene: TRBJ1-5
CDR3nt: TGTGCCAGCAGTTTAGGCCAGGGAAACAATCAGCCCCAGCATTTT
CDR3aa: CASSLGQGNNQPQHF

v_gene: TRBV11-2
d_gene: NA
abundance: NA
j_gene: TRBJ1-2
CDR3nt: TGTGCCAGCAGCTTTTCTCAGAAAAACTATGGCTACACCTTC
CDR3aa: CASSFSQKNYGYTF

v_gene: TRBV7-2
d_gene: NA
abundance: once
j_gene: TRBJ1-1
CDR3nt: TGTGCCAGCAGCCTCTGGACAGCAAGAGAAGCTTTCTTT
CDR3aa: CASSLWTAREAFF

v_gene: TRBV6-6
d_gene: NA
abundance: NA
j_gene: TRBJ1-6
CDR3nt: TGTGCCAGCAGTTACGATTTCAGGGCAAAGAGTTCACCCCTCCACTTT
CDR3aa: CASSYDFRAKSSPLHF

v_gene: TRBV5-4
d_gene: TRBD1
abundance: once
j_gene: TRBJ2-5
CDR3nt: TGTGCCAGCAGCTTGGAGGGGGCCGGGGAGACCCAGTACTTC
CDR3aa: CASSLEGAGETQYF